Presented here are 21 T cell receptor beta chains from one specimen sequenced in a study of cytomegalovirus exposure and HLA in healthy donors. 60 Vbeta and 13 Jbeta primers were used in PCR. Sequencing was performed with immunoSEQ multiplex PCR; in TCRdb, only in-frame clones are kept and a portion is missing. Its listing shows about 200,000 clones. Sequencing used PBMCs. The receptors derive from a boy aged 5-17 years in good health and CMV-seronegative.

The chain's CDR3 is CASSIEVRAVYGYTF. CDR3 DNA: TGTGCCAGTAGTATTGAGGTCCGCGCCGTCTATGGCTACACCTTC. The rearrangement links TRBV19 to TRBJ1-2; no definite D call. Trimming pared 3 bases from V and 4 bases from J, leaving 15 bases between. CDR3 length: 15 amino acids. The germline V gene encodes CDR1 LNHDA and CDR2 SQIVND (reference sequence).

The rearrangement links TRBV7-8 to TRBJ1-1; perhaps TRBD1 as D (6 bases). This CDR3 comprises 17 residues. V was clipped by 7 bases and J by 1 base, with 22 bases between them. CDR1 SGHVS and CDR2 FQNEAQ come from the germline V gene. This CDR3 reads CASNAREGGGANTEAFF. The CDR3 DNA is TGTGCCAGCAATGCACGAGAAGGGGGGGGCGCGAACACTGAAGCTTTCTTT. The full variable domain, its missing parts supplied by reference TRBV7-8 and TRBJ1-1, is GAGVSQSPRYKVAKRGQDVALRCDPISGHVSLFWYQQALGQGPEFLTYFQNEAQLDKSGLPSDRFFAERPEGSVSTLKIQRTQQEDSAVYLCASNAREGGGANTEAFFGQGTRLTVV.

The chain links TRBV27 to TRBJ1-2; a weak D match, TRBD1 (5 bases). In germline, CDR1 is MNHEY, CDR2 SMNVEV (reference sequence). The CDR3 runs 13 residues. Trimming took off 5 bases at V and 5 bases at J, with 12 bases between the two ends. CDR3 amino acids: CASSDNDRYGYTF. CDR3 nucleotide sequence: TGTGCCAGCAGTGATAATGACAGATATGGCTACACCTTC.

The CDR3 nucleotides are TGTGCCAGCAGCTCCTTTAGCGGGGGTAGATGGGAGACCCAGTACTTC. Translating gives CASSSFSGGRWETQYF. This chain links TRBV7-9 with TRBJ2-5; 9 positions match TRBD2. V gave up 4 bases and J gave up 5 bases; unmatched junction bases: 11. The CDR3 is 16 residues long. The germline gives CDR1 SEHNR, CDR2 FQNEAQ (reference sequence).

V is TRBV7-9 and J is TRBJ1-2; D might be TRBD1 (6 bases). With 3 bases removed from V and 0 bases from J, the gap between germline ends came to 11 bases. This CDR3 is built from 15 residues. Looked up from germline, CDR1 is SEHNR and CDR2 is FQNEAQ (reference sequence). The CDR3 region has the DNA TGTGCCAGCAGCTTGCCGACAGGAGCTAACTATGGCTACACCTTC. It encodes CASSLPTGANYGYTF.

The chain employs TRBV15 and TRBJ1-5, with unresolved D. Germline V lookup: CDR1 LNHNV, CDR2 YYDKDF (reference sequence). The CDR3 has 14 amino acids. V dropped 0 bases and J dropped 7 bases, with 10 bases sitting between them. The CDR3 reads CATSRDRGRQPQHF. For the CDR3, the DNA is TGTGCCACCAGCAGAGATCGAGGGAGACAGCCCCAGCATTTT.

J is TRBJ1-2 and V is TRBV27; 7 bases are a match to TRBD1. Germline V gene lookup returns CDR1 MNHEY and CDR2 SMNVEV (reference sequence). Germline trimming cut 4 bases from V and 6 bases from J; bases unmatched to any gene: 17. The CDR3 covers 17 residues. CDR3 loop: CASSSLTGTSNGDGYTF. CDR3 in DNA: TGTGCCAGCAGTTCGTTGACAGGGACATCAAATGGGGATGGCTACACCTTC.

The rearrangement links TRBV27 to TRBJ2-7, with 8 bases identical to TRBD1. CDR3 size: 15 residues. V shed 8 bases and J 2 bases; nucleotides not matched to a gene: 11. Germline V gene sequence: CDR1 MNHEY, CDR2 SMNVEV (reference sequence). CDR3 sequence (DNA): TGTGCCAGCGCACCCCTCGGGACAGGACCCTACGAGCAGTACTTC. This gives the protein CASAPLGTGPYEQYF.

The chain's CDR3 is CASSPRFYRSGANVLTF. The CDR3, as DNA: TGTGCCAGCAGCCCCAGGTTCTATAGGTCTGGGGCCAACGTCCTGACTTTC. This chain uses TRBV28 with TRBJ2-6; D is unresolved. Trimming removed 6 bases from V and 1 base from J, with 16 bases in between. Germline values: CDR1 MDHEN, CDR2 SYDVKM. The length of the CDR3 is 17 residues. Full variable domain (missing parts from reference TRBV28 and TRBJ2-6): DVKVTQSSRYLVKRTGEKVFLECVQDMDHENMFWYRQDPGLGLRLIYFSYDVKMKEKGDIPEGYSVSREKKERFSLILESASTNQTSMYLCASSPRFYRSGANVLTFGAGSRLTVL.

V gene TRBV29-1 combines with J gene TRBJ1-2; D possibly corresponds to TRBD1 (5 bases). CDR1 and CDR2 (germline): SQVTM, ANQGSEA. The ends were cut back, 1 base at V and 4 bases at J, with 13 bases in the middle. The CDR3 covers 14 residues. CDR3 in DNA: TGCAGCGTTGAAGCGCCAGGGTCGGGCTATGGCTACACCTTC. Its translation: CSVEAPGSGYGYTF.

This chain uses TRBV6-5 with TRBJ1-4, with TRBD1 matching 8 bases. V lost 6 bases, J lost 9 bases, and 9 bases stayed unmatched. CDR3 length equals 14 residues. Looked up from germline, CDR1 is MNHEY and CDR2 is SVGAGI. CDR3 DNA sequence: TGTGCCAGCAGACGACAGGGGTCGGGGAAAAAACTGTTTTTT. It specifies CASRRQGSGKKLFF.

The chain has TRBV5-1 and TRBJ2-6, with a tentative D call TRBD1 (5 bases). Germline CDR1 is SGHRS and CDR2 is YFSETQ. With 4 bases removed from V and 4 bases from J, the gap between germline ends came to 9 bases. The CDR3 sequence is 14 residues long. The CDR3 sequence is CASSRGSGANVLTF. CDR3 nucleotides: TGCGCCAGCAGCAGGGGCTCCGGGGCCAACGTCCTGACTTTC.

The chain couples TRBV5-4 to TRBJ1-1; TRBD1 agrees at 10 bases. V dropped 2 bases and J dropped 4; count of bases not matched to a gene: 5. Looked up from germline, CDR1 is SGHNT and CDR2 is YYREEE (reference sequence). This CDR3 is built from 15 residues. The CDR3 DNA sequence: TGTGCCAGCAGCTTTGTTGGACAGGGGGGCACTGAAGCTTTCTTT. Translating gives CASSFVGQGGTEAFF.

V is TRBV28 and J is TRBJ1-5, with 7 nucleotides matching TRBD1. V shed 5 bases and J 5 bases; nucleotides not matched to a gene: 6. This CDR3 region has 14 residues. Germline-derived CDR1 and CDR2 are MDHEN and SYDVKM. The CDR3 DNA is TGTGCCAGCAGTCTGGGACAGAATTATCAGCCCCAGCATTTT. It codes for CASSLGQNYQPQHF. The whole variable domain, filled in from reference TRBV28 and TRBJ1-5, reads DVKVTQSSRYLVKRTGEKVFLECVQDMDHENMFWYRQDPGLGLRLIYFSYDVKMKEKGDIPEGYSVSREKKERFSLILESASTNQTSMYLCASSLGQNYQPQHFGDGTRLSIL.

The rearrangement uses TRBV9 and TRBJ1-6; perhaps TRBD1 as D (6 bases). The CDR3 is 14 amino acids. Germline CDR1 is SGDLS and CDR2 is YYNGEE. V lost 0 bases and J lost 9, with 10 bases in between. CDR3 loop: CASSVAVQGSPLHF. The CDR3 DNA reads TGTGCCAGCAGCGTAGCTGTACAGGGTTCACCCCTCCACTTT.

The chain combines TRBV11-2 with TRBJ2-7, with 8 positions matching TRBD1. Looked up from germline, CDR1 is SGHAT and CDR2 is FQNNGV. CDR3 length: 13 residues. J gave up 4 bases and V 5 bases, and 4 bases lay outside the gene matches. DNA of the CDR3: TGTGCCAGCAGCGGGACAGGAGATTACGAGCAGTACTTC. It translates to CASSGTGDYEQYF.

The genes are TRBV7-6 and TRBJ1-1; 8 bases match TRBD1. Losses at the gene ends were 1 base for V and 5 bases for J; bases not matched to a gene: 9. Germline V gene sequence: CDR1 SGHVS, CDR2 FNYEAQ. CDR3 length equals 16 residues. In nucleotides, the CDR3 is TGTGCCAGCAGCTTAGACCCACAGGGGGGGTGGACTGAAGCTTTCTTT. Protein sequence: CASSLDPQGGWTEAFF.

CDR3 sequence: CASSPQRRLAGDLNTGELFF. In DNA form, the CDR3 reads TGTGCCAGCAGCCCTCAACGTCGTCTAGCGGGGGACCTGAACACCGGGGAGCTGTTTTTT. The chain joins TRBV7-8 to TRBJ2-2; 10 bases align to TRBD2. The CDR3 runs to 20 residues. V trimming: 5 bases; J trimming: 1 base; junction bases outside the gene matches: 16. The germline gives CDR1 SGHVS, CDR2 FQNEAQ.

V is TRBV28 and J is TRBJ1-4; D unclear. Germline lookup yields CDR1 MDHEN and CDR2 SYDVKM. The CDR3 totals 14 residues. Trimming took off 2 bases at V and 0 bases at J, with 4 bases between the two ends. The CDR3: CASSLQATNEKLFF. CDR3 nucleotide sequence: TGTGCCAGCAGTTTACAGGCAACTAATGAAAAACTGTTTTTT.

CDR3 sequence (DNA): TGTGCCTGGAGCTTGGGGCGGAGTATGGGGGGAGACACCATATATTTT. Amino acid sequence: CAWSLGRSMGGDTIYF. The chain uses TRBV30 and TRBJ1-3; D possibly corresponds to TRBD1 (5 bases). The germline gives CDR1 GTSNPN, CDR2 SVGIG (reference sequence). Trimming took 3 bases from V and 8 from J, leaving 23 bases between them. This CDR3 is built from 16 residues.

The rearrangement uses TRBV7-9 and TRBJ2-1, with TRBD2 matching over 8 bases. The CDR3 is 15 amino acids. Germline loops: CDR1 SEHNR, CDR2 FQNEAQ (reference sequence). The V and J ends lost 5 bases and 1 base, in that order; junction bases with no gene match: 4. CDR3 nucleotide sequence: TGTGCCAGCAGCCCGAGCGGGGGTTCCTACAATGAGCAGTTCTTC. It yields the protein CASSPSGGSYNEQFF.